Sequencing of this T cell receptor (beta chain) was carried out in a study of neurological immune-mediated disorders. About the research overall: The study included about 34 multiple sclerosis patients, around 30 relapsing-remitting and 3 secondary progressive. Findings and caveats of the study: The greatest TCR clonal expansion appeared in HTLV-1-associated myelopathy and the smallest, falling below healthy controls, in multiple sclerosis. Across subjects, no CDR3 amino acid sequence appeared in expanded clones of more than one subject, a finding that suggested private repertoires in all groups.

The table lists this clonotype with many counts. Its specificity is unknown. V dropped 2 bases and J dropped 1 base, with 6 bases sitting between them. Germline values: CDR1 SGHRS, CDR2 YFSETQ. The CDR3 covers 14 residues. 5'RACE with 10-nucleotide random UMIs produced the cDNA. TCRdb reanalysed the 5' RACE reads using MiXCR and keeps one entry per CDR3 protein. The sample yields roughly 32,000 distinct CDR3 sequences, 3% to 4% seen once. The receptor's source is a man in his thirties or forties with multiple sclerosis. Sequencing was carried out using PBMCs. V is TRBV5-1 and J is TRBJ2-2; D call uncertain. The DNA of the CDR3 is TGCGCCAGCAGCTTTGACGGGAACACCGGGGAGCTGTTTTTT. Translating gives CASSFDGNTGELFF.